This T cell receptor (beta chain) derives from a study of breast tumors, draining lymph nodes, adjacent tissues (TCRdb year 2016). In the study overall: The study compared TCR beta repertoires across tumor, adjacent nontumor tissue and axillary lymph nodes from breast cancer patients. In human breast cancer, the study set out to assess how tumor, surrounding tissue and draining lymph node repertoires relate to one another and whether T cells might be exchanged between them.

Note on this clonotype: There is no known antigen for this receptor. No base-level quality is on record; no much larger clone is a single base apart.

What the authors observed across the whole study: Tumor and nontumor tissue repertoires were significantly more similar in luminal-like than in basal-like breast cancer. Tumor T-cell repertoires showed less diversity than lymph node repertoires and more diversity than nontumor tissue repertoires, and tumor T-cell repertoires showed preferential V and J gene usage. The study presented the conclusion that tumor T cells originate in lymph nodes as consistent with a hypothesis, not as something directly demonstrated. A scenario in which most tumor T cells derive from the lymph node and then expand within tumor tissue was judged to be consistent with the data.

From cysteine to phenylalanine, the CDR3 is 14 amino acids long. Only the CDR3 DNA is retained, 42 bases long and in frame from the first base. V was cut back by 5 bases and J by 8 bases, leaving a gap of 13 bases between them. The germline V gene (reference sequence) specifies LGHDT as CDR1 and YNNKEL as CDR2. The reads were generated on an Illumina HiSeq 2000. Multiplex PCR amplification was used to build the TCR beta chain libraries. The amplified TCR beta chain products were analyzed by high-throughput sequencing. In-frame beta chains were kept once TCRdb had trimmed the public reads at Q25 with fastp and called clones with MiXCR. Each entry merges the rows of one CDR3 protein and shows their most common DNA and genes. For this sample there are some 65,000 distinct CDR3 sequences; roughly two fifths appear just once. The top ten clones comprise approximately 8.7% of the sample.

The chain uses TRBV3-1 and TRBJ1-6; no D gene can be assigned with confidence. The source material was breast tumor tissue. The origin of this receptor is a female donor with breast cancer. Some clones in this sample may be carry-over from other donors' samples. DNA sequence: TGTGCCAGCAGCTTCCGACGAGGTGATTCACCCCTCCACTTT. This is translated as CASSFRRGDSPLHF.